The clone carrying this T cell receptor beta chain was found a few times. The entry originates in a study of blood T cell repertoires in COVID-19. Sequencing used immunoSEQ multiplex PCR; TCRdb keeps in-frame clones, though not all of them. The data contain roughly 120,000 clones, 87% of them singletons. The origin of this receptor is a human donor in a cohort sampled during active COVID-19. What was sequenced was peripheral blood.

CDR3 protein: CASSNRDTAKAFF. DNA of the CDR3: TGTGCCAGCAGCAACCGGGACACAGCAAAAGCTTTCTTT. V and J are TRBV7-2 and TRBJ1-1; tentative D call: TRBD1 (6 bases). This CDR3 has 13 amino acids. The V end was cut by 5 bases, the J end by 9 bases, with 16 bases between. The germline V gene has CDR1 SGHTA and CDR2 FQGNSA. Full variable domain (remainder filled in from reference TRBV7-2 and TRBJ1-1): GAGVSQSPSNKVTEKGKDVELRCDPISGHTALYWYRQSLGQGLEFLIYFQGNSAPDKSGLPSDRFSAERTGGSVSTLTIQRTQQEDSAVYLCASSNRDTAKAFFGQGTRLTVV.